The 30 T cell receptor beta chains below come from one sample, sequenced in a study of blood T cell repertoires in COVID-19. Libraries were prepared by immunoSEQ multiplex PCR; TCRdb keeps only in-frame clonotypes and omits some of them. This table holds 200,000 to 250,000 clones, around 80% found once. Sequencing was done on a sample of peripheral blood. The source of these receptors is a woman in her 70s with acute or convalescent COVID-19.

The chain carries TRBV6-5 and TRBJ1-1, with TRBD1 identical over 9 bases. J lost 1 base, V lost 6 bases, and 0 bases had no gene match. The CDR3 loop spans 13 amino acids. Per germline, CDR1 MNHEY and CDR2 SVGAGI. The CDR3 nucleotides read TGTGCCAGCAGGACAGGGGGGAACACTGAAGCTTTCTTT. Encoded protein: CASRTGGNTEAFF.

This clone has a handful of counts. This chain links TRBV6-6 with TRBJ1-5; 10 positions match TRBD1. The germline V gene encodes CDR1 MNHNY and CDR2 SVGAGI (reference sequence). V shed 6 bases and J 4 bases; nucleotides not matched to a gene: 9. The CDR3 extends over 16 amino acids. In DNA, the CDR3 is TGTGCCAGCAGCAATCCGGGACAGGGGCGAAATCAGCCCCAGCATTTT. Translation gives CASSNPGQGRNQPQHF.

The V gene is TRBV4-1, the J gene TRBJ2-1; D is possibly TRBD2 (6 bases). The CDR3 is 13 residues long. Germline V gene data show CDR1 as MGHRA and CDR2 as YSYEKL. V was cut by 5 bases and J by 9 bases, with 14 bases left in between. CDR3: CASSGKTRGEQFF. The CDR3 bases are TGCGCCAGCAGCGGGAAGACTAGGGGTGAGCAGTTCTTC.

V and J are TRBV3-1 (or the pseudogene TRBV3-2) and TRBJ2-3; 7 positions agree with TRBD2. There are 16 residues in the CDR3. V trimming: 3 bases; J trimming: 4 bases; junction bases outside the gene matches: 10. Germline CDR1 is LGHDT and CDR2 is YNNKEL (reference sequence). CDR3 protein: CASSQKAGLPPDTQYF. CDR3 in DNA: TGTGCCAGCAGCCAGAAAGCGGGGCTCCCACCAGATACGCAGTATTTT.

The chain couples TRBV28 to TRBJ2-1; TRBD2 matches 11 bases. In germline, CDR1 is MDHEN, CDR2 SYDVKM. V shed 5 bases and J 6 bases; nucleotides not matched to a gene: 3. The CDR3 contains 14 residues. The CDR3 DNA reads as TGTGCCAGCAGTGGTAGCGGGGGGGGCAATGAGCAGTTCTTC. Protein sequence: CASSGSGGGNEQFF.

This chain joins TRBV10-3 and TRBJ1-2, with D unresolved. Trimming pared 8 bases from V and 2 bases from J, leaving 12 bases between. Germline-derived CDR1 and CDR2 are ENHRY and SYGVKD. The CDR3 is 13 residues long. Written as DNA, the CDR3 is TGTGCCATCGGCCCGGGGTACAACTATGGCTACACCTTC. It translates to CAIGPGYNYGYTF.

The rearrangement uses TRBV24-1 and TRBJ2-1; 7 bases match TRBD1. Trimming cost V 4 bases and J 4 bases; bases outside gene matches: 9. The CDR3 has 16 amino acids. The germline V gene has CDR1 KGHDR and CDR2 SFDVKD. The chain's CDR3 is CATSDLGKGAYNEQFF. Here the CDR3 DNA reads TGTGCCACCAGTGACCTAGGGAAGGGGGCTTACAATGAGCAGTTCTTC.

The rearrangement uses TRBV3-1 (or the pseudogene TRBV3-2) and TRBJ2-7; 9 nucleotides agree with TRBD1. CDR1 is LGHDT, CDR2 YNNKEL, per germline (reference sequence). The V and J ends lost 2 bases and 4 bases, in that order; junction bases with no gene match: 3. This CDR3 has 14 amino acids. This CDR3 is CASSQWDREYEQYF. CDR3 nucleotide sequence: TGTGCCAGCAGCCAATGGGACAGGGAATACGAGCAGTACTTC.

The V call is TRBV15, the J call TRBJ1-1; 7 positions agree with TRBD1. The CDR3 has 14 residues. V was pared by 2 bases and J by 4 bases, with 4 bases of the junction left unmatched. Germline assignment: CDR1 LNHNV and CDR2 YYDKDF (reference sequence). The CDR3 DNA reads TGTGCCACCAGCAGAAACAGGGGCGGCACTGAAGCTTTCTTT. Translated: CATSRNRGGTEAFF.

The V gene is TRBV18, the J gene TRBJ2-3, with TRBD2 matching over 15 bases. Trimming cost V 6 bases and J 2 bases; bases outside gene matches: 6. CDR3 length equals 17 residues. Germline V gene sequence: CDR1 KGHSH, CDR2 LQKENI. The CDR3 DNA reads as TGTGCCAGCTCGCCCCGGACTAGCGGGGGGGCCACAGATACGCAGTATTTT. It encodes CASSPRTSGGATDTQYF.

Comment on this clone: One end of the junction is discordant with germline, which a read error may explain. In the same sample, other DNA sequences code for this CDR3. The chain carries TRBV4-3 and TRBJ2-5; 8 nucleotides line up with TRBD2. CDR3 length: 17 amino acids. In germline, CDR1 is LGHNA, CDR2 YSLEER. CDR3 amino acids: CARSPGGAGGIQETQYF. The CDR3 DNA is TGCGCCCGCAGCCCCGGGGGGGCGGGGGGAATACAAGAGACCCAGTACTTC.

The chain has TRBV24-1 and TRBJ2-7, with 10 bases identical to TRBD1. The CDR3 has 16 amino acids. Germline V gene data show CDR1 as KGHDR and CDR2 as SFDVKD. J was trimmed by 3 bases and V by 5 bases; bases with no gene match: 9. The CDR3 sequence is CATSGVNGQGGYEQYF. The CDR3 DNA follows: TGTGCCACCAGTGGCGTGAACGGACAGGGGGGCTACGAGCAGTACTTC.

This clone was detected a few times. This specimen includes other DNA sequences encoding the same CDR3. The rearrangement links TRBV9 to TRBJ2-5, with 9 bases matching TRBD2. The V gene end was trimmed by 0 bases and the J gene end by 1 base; junction bases not matched to a gene: 4. The CDR3 runs to 16 residues. Germline V gives CDR1 SGDLS, CDR2 YYNGEE. CDR3 sequence (DNA): TGTGCCAGCAGCGTAGGTGCGGGGGGGCCCCAAGAGACCCAGTACTTC. Amino acids: CASSVGAGGPQETQYF.

The chain recombines TRBV30 with TRBJ1-5; 8 bases match TRBD1. The germline V gene has CDR1 GTSNPN and CDR2 SVGIG (reference sequence). With 2 bases clipped from V and 4 bases from J, the junction kept 7 bases outside the gene matches. The CDR3 loop spans 15 amino acids. The CDR3 loop reads CAWSRSGTGNQPQHF. CDR3 coding DNA: TGTGCCTGGAGTCGCTCCGGGACAGGAAATCAGCCCCAGCATTTT.

The chain links TRBV5-5 to TRBJ1-1, with D unresolved. The CDR3 loop spans 14 amino acids. Germline lookup yields CDR1 SGHKS and CDR2 YYEKEE (reference sequence). Trimming shortened V by 2 bases and J by 11 bases, and 19 bases separated the two germline ends. DNA for the CDR3: TGTGCCAGCAGCTTTGAGGGAGCGGGTTTCGGGGCTTTCTTT. This codes for CASSFEGAGFGAFF. The full variable domain, completed using reference TRBV5-5 and TRBJ1-1, is DAGVTQSPTHLIKTRGQQVTLRCSPISGHKSVSWYQQVLGQGPQFIFQYYEKEERGRGNFPDRFSARQFPNYSSELNVNALLLGDSALYLCASSFEGAGFGAFFGQGTRLTVV.

This clone was seen a single time. The genes are TRBV4-1 and TRBJ2-5, with TRBD1 as a possible D gene (6 bases). Germline CDR1 and CDR2: MGHRA and YSYEKL. This CDR3 is 15 amino acids long. V lost 0 bases and J lost 0, with 8 bases in between. DNA of the CDR3: TGCGCCAGCAGCCAAGAGGGGGCCTACCAAGAGACCCAGTACTTC. This encodes CASSQEGAYQETQYF.

The chain links TRBV30 to TRBJ1-1, with D tentatively TRBD1 (6 bases). The CDR3 is 13 residues long. The germline CDR1 and CDR2 sequences are GTSNPN and SVGIG (reference sequence). The V gene lost 2 bases and the J gene lost 7 bases, with 14 bases spanning the gap. CDR3 region: CAWSPRTVSEAFF. DNA of the CDR3: TGTGCCTGGAGTCCTAGGACAGTCAGTGAAGCTTTCTTT. Full variable domain (outside the CDR3, taken from reference TRBV30 and TRBJ1-1): SQTIHQWPATLVQPVGSPLSLECTVEGTSNPNLYWYRQAAGRGLQLLFYSVGIGQISSEVPQNLSASRPQDRQFILSSKKLLLSDSGFYLCAWSPRTVSEAFFGQGTRLTVV.

This clone has a single count. The chain employs TRBV7-6 and TRBJ1-1, with 7 bases lining up with TRBD1. Losses at the gene ends were 5 bases for V and 3 bases for J; bases not matched to a gene: 3. The length of the CDR3 is 13 residues. Germline V gene lookup returns CDR1 SGHVS and CDR2 FNYEAQ. The CDR3 here is CASSHDRDTEAFF. The CDR3 nucleotides read TGTGCCAGCAGCCATGACAGGGACACTGAAGCTTTCTTT.

The chain uses TRBV5-1 and TRBJ1-1; 7 bases align to TRBD1. CDR3 length equals 14 residues. Germline assignment: CDR1 SGHRS and CDR2 YFSETQ. After removal of 0 bases from V and 11 bases from J, the junction contained 10 bases not matched to a gene. The CDR3 reads CASSLAGGADGAFF. In DNA, the CDR3 is TGCGCCAGCAGCTTGGCAGGGGGTGCGGACGGTGCTTTCTTT.

The chain combines TRBV24-1 with TRBJ1-1, with D perhaps matching TRBD1 (5 bases). The CDR3 is 16 residues long. Germline loops: CDR1 KGHDR, CDR2 SFDVKD. Trimming removed 3 bases from V and 6 bases from J, with 19 bases in between. CDR3 in amino acids: CATSDKSRQGSAEAFF. The CDR3 region has the DNA TGTGCCACCAGTGATAAATCGCGGCAGGGTAGTGCTGAAGCTTTCTTT.

V is TRBV6-6 and J is TRBJ2-2; D might be TRBD2 (6 bases). The germline CDR1 and CDR2 sequences are MNHNY and SVGAGI (reference sequence). CDR3 length: 15 amino acids. V was shortened by 5 bases and J by 0 bases, with 10 bases between the two germline ends. This CDR3 reads CASSLGTSNTGELFF. CDR3 DNA: TGTGCCAGCAGTCTCGGGACTTCGAACACCGGGGAGCTGTTTTTT.

This chain joins TRBV3-1 (or the pseudogene TRBV3-2) and TRBJ2-7; 13 nucleotides align to TRBD2. The J segment lost 0 bases and the V segment lost 1 base, leaving 6 bases of the junction unmatched. Germline V gene data show CDR1 as LGHDT and CDR2 as YNNKEL (reference sequence). The CDR3 sequence is 18 residues long. The CDR3 here is CASSQGTSGGADSYEQYF. CDR3 in DNA: TGTGCCAGCAGCCAAGGGACTAGCGGGGGTGCCGACTCCTACGAGCAGTACTTC.

V is TRBV15 and J is TRBJ1-2; 8 nucleotides line up with TRBD1. The CDR3 consists of 17 residues. The germline CDR1 and CDR2 sequences are LNHNV and YYDKDF (reference sequence). V lost 1 base to trimming and J lost 7 bases; unmatched junction nucleotides: 14. The CDR3 sequence is CATSRGGITTGVGGYTF. CDR3 DNA: TGTGCCACCAGCAGAGGTGGGATCACGACAGGGGTGGGTGGCTACACCTTC.

This chain uses TRBV27 with TRBJ2-3; tentatively, D is TRBD2 (5 bases). The germline gives CDR1 MNHEY, CDR2 SMNVEV (reference sequence). This CDR3 is built from 15 residues. V lost 5 bases to trimming and J lost 6 bases, with 18 bases between them. The CDR3 DNA reads TGTGCCAGCAGTGGTACGGGGAGTCCTTTTGATACGCAGTATTTT. It codes for CASSGTGSPFDTQYF.

The chain carries TRBV6-5 and TRBJ1-1; unclear D gene. With 0 bases removed from V and 8 bases from J, the gap between germline ends came to 10 bases. This CDR3 region has 13 residues. CDR1 and CDR2 from the germline V gene are MNHEY and SVGAGI. As DNA, the CDR3 is TGTGCCAGCAGTTACTCGAACCGGGTCGAAGCTTTCTTT. Translated: CASSYSNRVEAFF.

This chain uses TRBV7-2 with TRBJ1-6; D call uncertain. The CDR3 contains 14 residues. V was shortened by 4 bases and J by 4 bases, with 8 bases between the two germline ends. Germline CDR1 SGHTA, CDR2 FQGNSA. CDR3 coding DNA: TGTGCCAGCAGCTCCCAGGCTTATAATTCACCCCTCCACTTT. It encodes CASSSQAYNSPLHF.

This clone was found once. This chain links TRBV27 with TRBJ2-5, with TRBD2 identical over 7 bases. Germline V lookup: CDR1 MNHEY, CDR2 SMNVEV (reference sequence). There are 13 residues in the CDR3. V dropped 3 bases and J dropped 3; count of bases not matched to a gene: 1. In DNA, the CDR3 is TGTGCCAGCAGTTTGAGCGGGGAAGAGACCCAGTACTTC. This encodes CASSLSGEETQYF.

The chain combines TRBV15 with TRBJ2-3; perhaps TRBD1 as D (6 bases). Looked up from germline, CDR1 is LNHNV and CDR2 is YYDKDF (reference sequence). The CDR3 covers 14 residues. The germline V and J ends were trimmed by 4 bases and 6 bases, with 14 bases remaining between them. The CDR3 nucleotides are TGTGCCACCAGCACCAAGGGGGTGGCTGATACGCAGTATTTT. Its protein is CATSTKGVADTQYF. The full variable domain, in which reference TRBV15 and TRBJ2-3 provide the parts outside the CDR3, is DAMVIQNPRYQVTQFGKPVTLSCSQTLNHNVMYWYQQKSSQAPKLLFHYYDKDFNNEADTPDNFQSRRPNTSFCFLDIRSPGLGDTAMYLCATSTKGVADTQYFGPGTRLTVL.

The count of this clone is one. J is TRBJ2-3 and V is TRBV13; 10 bases map to TRBD1. After removal of 4 bases from V and 2 bases from J, the junction contained 6 bases not matched to a gene. The CDR3 length is 16 residues. Germline CDR1 and CDR2: PRHDT and FYEKMQ (reference sequence). This chain's CDR3 is CASSSDRGEYTDTQYF. CDR3 sequence (DNA): TGTGCCAGCAGCTCGGACAGGGGGGAATACACAGATACGCAGTATTTT.

The J gene is TRBJ2-2, the V gene TRBV9; no reliable D call. Germline V gene data show CDR1 as SGDLS and CDR2 as YYNGEE. V was shortened by 0 bases and J by 4 bases, with 10 bases between the two germline ends. The CDR3 is made up of 15 amino acids. Here the CDR3 DNA reads TGTGCCAGCAGCGTAGGTGGGCGTAGCACCGGGGAGCTGTTTTTT. It specifies CASSVGGRSTGELFF.